Listed below are T cell receptor beta chains from one sample, sequenced in a study of T cells in Graves' hyperthyroidism and ophthalmopathy. TCRdb reprocessed the multiplex PCR reads with MiXCR, giving one entry per CDR3 protein. The sample holds over 450,000 distinct CDR3 sequences, approximately 14% seen once. The sequencing sample was made of blood. The receptor source for this set is a woman aged 18-35 years with Graves' hyperthyroidism. Each CDR3 is given with its conserved first and last residue. The order of the fields is J gene, D gene, V gene, clone size, CDR3 protein, CDR3 DNA. The D gene is left open where the match is weak. Rows may omit the clone size; those that give it use once, few, many or a size class.

TRBJ2-5 | TRBD2 | TRBV9 | few | CASSLRGGSGSETQYF | TGTGCCAGCAGCCTCCGCGGGGGTAGCGGGAGTGAGACCCAGTACTTC
TRBJ2-1 | NA | TRBV28 | NA | CASSWGGLATSYNEQFF | TGTGCCAGCAGTTGGGGAGGACTTGCAACCTCCTACAATGAGCAGTTCTTC
TRBJ1-5 | NA | TRBV19 | once | CASSPPLGQRNQPQHF | TGTGCCAGTAGTCCTCCTCTCGGGCAGCGCAATCAGCCCCAGCATTTT
TRBJ1-3 | NA | TRBV14 | few | CASSRWYGGGNTIYF | TGTGCCAGCAGCCGCTGGTACGGGGGTGGAAACACCATATATTTT
TRBJ2-1 | NA | TRBV30 | NA | CAWSVLANEQFF | TGTGCCTGGAGTGTACTGGCCAATGAGCAGTTCTTC
TRBJ2-5 | TRBD2 | TRBV25-1 | many | CASSHAGLAGQETQYF | TGTGCCAGCAGCCACGCTGGGCTAGCGGGACAAGAGACCCAGTACTTC
TRBJ1-1 | TRBD1 | TRBV5-1 | NA | CASSTYRGDAEAFF | TGCGCCAGCAGCACTTACAGGGGGGACGCTGAAGCTTTCTTT
TRBJ1-5 | NA | TRBV6-1 | NA | CASAPEDSNQPQHF | TGTGCCAGCGCCCCGGAGGATAGCAATCAGCCCCAGCATTTT
TRBJ2-5 | NA | TRBV18 | many | CASSQDSEETQYF | TGTGCCAGCTCACAGGACAGTGAAGAGACCCAGTACTTC
TRBJ1-4 | TRBD1 | TRBV27 | few | CASYYRGPSRLGKLFF | TGTGCCAGTTATTACAGGGGGCCCTCTAGACTTGGGAAACTGTTTTTT
TRBJ2-6 | TRBD1 | TRBV7-9 | many | CASSLGTGGSGANVLTF | TGTGCCAGCAGCTTAGGCACAGGGGGCTCTGGGGCCAACGTCCTGACTTTC
TRBJ2-5 | TRBD2 | TRBV2 | many | CASIPPRASGKETQYF | TGTGCCAGCATCCCACCCCGGGCTAGCGGTAAAGAGACCCAGTACTTC
TRBJ2-1 | NA | TRBV11-2 | NA | CASSLGGGDEQFF | TGTGCCAGCAGCCTTGGAGGGGGAGATGAGCAGTTCTTC
TRBJ1-4 | TRBD1 | TRBV7-9 | few | CASSSGKDRDNEKLFF | TGTGCCAGCAGCTCAGGAAAGGACAGGGATAATGAAAAACTGTTTTTT
TRBJ1-2 | TRBD1 | TRBV20-1 | many | CSAPPGQGGLIYGYTF | TGCAGTGCACCTCCGGGACAGGGCGGTTTGATCTATGGCTACACCTTC
TRBJ1-2 | TRBD1 | TRBV29-1 | few | CSVGAVEGADGYTF | TGCAGCGTTGGAGCGGTTGAGGGGGCGGATGGCTACACCTTC